Below, one T cell receptor beta chain is given with its context. The data derive from a study of CD8 T cells in Susac syndrome. Per germline, CDR1 DFQATT and CDR2 SNEGSKA (reference sequence). Trimming stripped 5 bases from V and 2 bases from J, with 9 bases between. There are 12 residues in the CDR3. Random-hexamer reverse transcription was applied to roughly 0.5 to 1 ug RNA. Across 54 Vbeta and 13 Jbeta, TCR beta CDR3 was amplified with immunoSEQ multiplex PCR. TCRdb re-derived calls from the immunoSEQ multiplex PCR reads in MiXCR, one entry per CDR3 protein. The profile shows hundreds of thousands of distinct CDR3 sequences, 90% to 95% of them singletons.

The chain is built from TRBV20-1 and TRBJ1-2; no clear D. Specimen: CD4+ T cells from PBMCs. The sequence was obtained from a human donor with multiple sclerosis. The CDR3 coding sequence is TGCAGTGCTCCGACGGGGAACTATGGCTACACCTTC. Protein sequence: CSAPTGNYGYTF.